The TCR beta chain under discussion was sequenced for a study of OX40 agonist ivuxolimab in advanced cancers. Study context: Those enrolled were about 80% male, with a mean age of roughly 62 years and ages from 23 to 79. Overall study results and limits: Clonal expansion was among the lowest in partial responders at 0.1-3.0 mg/kg, especially CD8+.

Peripheral blood came from all dose cohorts at three timepoints. The length of the CDR3 is 15 residues. Trimming removed 0 bases at V and 0 bases at J, with 9 bases between. Germline V gives CDR1 SGHRS, CDR2 YFSETQ. About this clone: Its antigen remains unknown.

Profiling relied on immunoSEQ multiplex PCR, and the TCRdb table lists in-frame clones only, not all of them. The sample lists 100,000 or so clones, approximately 90% seen once, with about 0.49% in the top ten. The specimen comprised CD4+ or CD8+ T cells sorted from blood, sampled in a trial of the OX40 agonist ivuxolimab. This clonotype was obtained from an adult with an advanced solid tumor such as melanoma, head and neck, liver or kidney cancer. This chain connects TRBV5-1 to TRBJ2-5; D is possibly TRBD1 or TRBD2 (5 bases each). CDR3 sequence: CASSLGWGHQETQYF. Written as DNA, the CDR3 is TGCGCCAGCAGCTTGGGGTGGGGACACCAAGAGACCCAGTACTTC.